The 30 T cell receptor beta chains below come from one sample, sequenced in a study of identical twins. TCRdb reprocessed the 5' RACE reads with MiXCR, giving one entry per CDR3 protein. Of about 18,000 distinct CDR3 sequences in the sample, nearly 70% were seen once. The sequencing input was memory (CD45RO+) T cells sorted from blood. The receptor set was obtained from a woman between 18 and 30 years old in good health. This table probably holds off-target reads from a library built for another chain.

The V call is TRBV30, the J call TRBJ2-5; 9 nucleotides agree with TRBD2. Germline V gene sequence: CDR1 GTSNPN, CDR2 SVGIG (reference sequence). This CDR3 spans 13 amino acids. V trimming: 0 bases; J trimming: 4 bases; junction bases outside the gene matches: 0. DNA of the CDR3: TGTGCCTGGAGTGTACTAGCGGGAGAGACCCAGTACTTC. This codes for CAWSVLAGETQYF.

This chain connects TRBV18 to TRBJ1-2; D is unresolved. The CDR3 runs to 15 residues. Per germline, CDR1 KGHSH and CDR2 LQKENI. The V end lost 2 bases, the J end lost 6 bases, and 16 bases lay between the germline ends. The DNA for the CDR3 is TGTGCCAGCTCACCAGTTCATGTGCCCACGGATGGCTACACCTTC. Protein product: CASSPVHVPTDGYTF.

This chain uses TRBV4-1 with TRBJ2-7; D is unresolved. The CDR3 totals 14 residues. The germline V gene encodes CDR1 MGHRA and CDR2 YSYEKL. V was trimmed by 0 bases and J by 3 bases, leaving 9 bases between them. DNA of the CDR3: TGCGCCAGCAGCCAAGAGGCGACCTTCTACGAGCAGTACTTC. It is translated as CASSQEATFYEQYF.

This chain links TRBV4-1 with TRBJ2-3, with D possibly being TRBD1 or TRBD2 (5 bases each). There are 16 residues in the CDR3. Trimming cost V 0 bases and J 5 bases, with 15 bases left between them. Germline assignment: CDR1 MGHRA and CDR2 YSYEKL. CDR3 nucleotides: TGCGCCAGCAGCCAAGATCGAGGGGCGGTCATAGATACGCAGTATTTT. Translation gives CASSQDRGAVIDTQYF.

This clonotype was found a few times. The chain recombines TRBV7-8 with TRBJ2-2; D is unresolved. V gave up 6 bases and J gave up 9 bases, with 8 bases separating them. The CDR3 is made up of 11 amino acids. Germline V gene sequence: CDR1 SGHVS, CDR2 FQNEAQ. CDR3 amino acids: CASSPLRELFF. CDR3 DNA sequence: TGTGCCAGCAGTCCTCTGCGGGAGCTGTTTTTT.

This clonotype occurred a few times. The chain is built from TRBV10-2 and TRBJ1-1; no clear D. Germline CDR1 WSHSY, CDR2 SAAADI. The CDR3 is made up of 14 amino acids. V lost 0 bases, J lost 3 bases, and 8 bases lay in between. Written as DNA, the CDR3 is TGCGCCAGCAGTGAGTCTGAGGGTGACACTGAAGCTTTCTTT. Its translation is CASSESEGDTEAFF.

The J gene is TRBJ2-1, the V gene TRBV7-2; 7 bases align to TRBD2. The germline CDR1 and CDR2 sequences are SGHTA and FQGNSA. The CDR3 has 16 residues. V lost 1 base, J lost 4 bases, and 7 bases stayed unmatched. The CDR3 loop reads CASSLGGASGYNEQFF. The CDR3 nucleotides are TGTGCCAGCAGCTTAGGCGGGGCTAGCGGTTACAATGAGCAGTTCTTC.

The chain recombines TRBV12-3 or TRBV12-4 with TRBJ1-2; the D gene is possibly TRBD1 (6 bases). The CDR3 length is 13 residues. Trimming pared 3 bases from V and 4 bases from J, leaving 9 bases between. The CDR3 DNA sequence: TGTGCCAGCAGTTTGGGACAAATCTATGGCTACACCTTC. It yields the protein CASSLGQIYGYTF.

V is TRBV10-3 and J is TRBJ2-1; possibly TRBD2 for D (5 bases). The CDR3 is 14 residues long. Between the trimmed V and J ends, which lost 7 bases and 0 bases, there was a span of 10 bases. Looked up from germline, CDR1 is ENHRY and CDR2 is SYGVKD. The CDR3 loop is CAINLGLSYNEQFF. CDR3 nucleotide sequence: TGTGCCATCAATTTAGGACTCTCCTACAATGAGCAGTTCTTC.

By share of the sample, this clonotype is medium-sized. As DNA, the CDR3 is TGTGCCTCCGGACTAGCGGGAACCGGGGAGCTGTTTTTT. As protein: CASGLAGTGELFF. The chain recombines TRBV6-2 or TRBV6-3 with TRBJ2-2; TRBD2 matches at 12 bases. Trimming removed 11 bases from V and 5 bases from J; junction bases left unmatched: 3. This CDR3 spans 13 amino acids. Germline loops: CDR1 MNHEY, CDR2 SVGEGT.

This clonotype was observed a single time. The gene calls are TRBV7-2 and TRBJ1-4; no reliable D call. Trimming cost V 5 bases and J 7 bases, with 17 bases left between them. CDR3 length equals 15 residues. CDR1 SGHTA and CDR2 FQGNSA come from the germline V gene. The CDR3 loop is CASSIPGYSSEKLFF. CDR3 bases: TGTGCCAGCAGCATTCCGGGGTACTCTAGTGAAAAACTGTTTTTT.

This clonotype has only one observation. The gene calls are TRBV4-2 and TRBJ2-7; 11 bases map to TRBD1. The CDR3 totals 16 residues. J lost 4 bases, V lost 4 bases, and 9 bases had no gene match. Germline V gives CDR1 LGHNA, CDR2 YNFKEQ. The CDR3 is CASSPRRGQGAYEQYF. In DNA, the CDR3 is TGTGCCAGCAGCCCGAGACGCGGACAGGGGGCATACGAGCAGTACTTC.

The CDR3 bases are TGTGCCAGCACGGCGGAAATTCACACAGATACGCAGTATTTT. Translation: CASTAEIHTDTQYF. The rearrangement links TRBV2 to TRBJ2-3, with D hard to call. V gave up 7 bases and J gave up 2 bases, with 13 bases separating them. The CDR3 is 14 amino acids. Per germline, CDR1 SNHLY and CDR2 FYNNEI.

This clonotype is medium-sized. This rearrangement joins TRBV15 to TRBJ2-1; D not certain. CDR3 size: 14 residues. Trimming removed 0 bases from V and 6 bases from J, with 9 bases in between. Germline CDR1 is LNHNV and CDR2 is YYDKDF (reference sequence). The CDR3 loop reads CATSRDLGTNEQFF. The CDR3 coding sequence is TGTGCCACCAGCAGAGATCTTGGTACCAATGAGCAGTTCTTC. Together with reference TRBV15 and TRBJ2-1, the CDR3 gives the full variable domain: DAMVIQNPRYQVTQFGKPVTLSCSQTLNHNVMYWYQQKSSQAPKLLFHYYDKDFNNEADTPDNFQSRRPNTSFCFLDIRSPGLGDTAMYLCATSRDLGTNEQFFGPGTRLTVL.

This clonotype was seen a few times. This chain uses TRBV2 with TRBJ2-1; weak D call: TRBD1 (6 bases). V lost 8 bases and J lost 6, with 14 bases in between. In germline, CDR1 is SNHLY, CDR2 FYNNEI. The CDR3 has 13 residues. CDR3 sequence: CASCGAGANEQFF. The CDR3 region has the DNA TGTGCCAGCTGTGGGGCAGGGGCCAATGAGCAGTTCTTC.

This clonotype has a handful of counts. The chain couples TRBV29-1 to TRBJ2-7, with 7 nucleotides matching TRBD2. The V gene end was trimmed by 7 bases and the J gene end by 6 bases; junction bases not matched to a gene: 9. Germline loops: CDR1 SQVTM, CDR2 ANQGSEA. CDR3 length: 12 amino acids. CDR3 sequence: CSAGEGPGEQYF. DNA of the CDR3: TGCAGCGCTGGGGAGGGTCCTGGCGAGCAGTACTTC.

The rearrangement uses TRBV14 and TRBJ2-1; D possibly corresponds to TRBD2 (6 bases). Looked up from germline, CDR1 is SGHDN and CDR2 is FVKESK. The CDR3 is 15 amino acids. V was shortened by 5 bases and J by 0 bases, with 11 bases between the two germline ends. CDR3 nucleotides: TGTGCCAGCAGCGTCCGGGAGCTCTCCTACAATGAGCAGTTCTTC. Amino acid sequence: CASSVRELSYNEQFF.

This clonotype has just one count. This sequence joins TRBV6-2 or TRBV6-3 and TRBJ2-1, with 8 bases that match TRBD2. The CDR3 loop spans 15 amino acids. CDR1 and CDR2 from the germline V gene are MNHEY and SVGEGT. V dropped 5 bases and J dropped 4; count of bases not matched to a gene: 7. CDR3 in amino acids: CASSPLAGTYNEQFF. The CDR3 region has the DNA TGTGCCAGCAGTCCCTTAGCGGGGACGTACAATGAGCAGTTCTTC.

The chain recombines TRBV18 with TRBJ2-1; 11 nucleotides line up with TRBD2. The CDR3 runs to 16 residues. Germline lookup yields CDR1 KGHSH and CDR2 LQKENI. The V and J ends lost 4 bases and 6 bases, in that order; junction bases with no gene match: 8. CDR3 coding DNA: TGTGCCAGCTCACTACAACTAGCGGGAGTTGTCAATGAGCAGTTCTTC. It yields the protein CASSLQLAGVVNEQFF.

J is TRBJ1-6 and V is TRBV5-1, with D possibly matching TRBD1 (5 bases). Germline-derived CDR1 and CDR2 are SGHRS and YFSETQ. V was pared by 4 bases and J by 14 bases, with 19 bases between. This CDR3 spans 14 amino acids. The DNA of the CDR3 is TGCGCCAGCAGCATCCAGCAGGGTGGAGGGTCCCTCCACTTT. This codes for CASSIQQGGGSLHF.

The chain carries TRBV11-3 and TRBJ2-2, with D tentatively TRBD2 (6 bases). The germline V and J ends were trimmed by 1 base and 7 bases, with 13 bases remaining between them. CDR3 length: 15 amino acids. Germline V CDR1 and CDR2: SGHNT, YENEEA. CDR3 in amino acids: CASSLVQGGIGELFF. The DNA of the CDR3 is TGTGCCAGCAGCTTAGTTCAGGGAGGTATCGGGGAGCTGTTTTTT. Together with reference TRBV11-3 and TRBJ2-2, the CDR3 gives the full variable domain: EAGVVQSPRYKIIEKKQPVAFWCNPISGHNTLYWYLQNLGQGPELLIRYENEEAVDDSQLPKDRFSAERLKGVDSTLKIQPAELGDSAVYLCASSLVQGGIGELFFGEGSRLTVL.

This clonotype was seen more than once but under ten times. This CDR3 reads CASSSSAKETQYF. CDR3 DNA sequence: TGTGCCAGCTCCTCCAGCGCCAAAGAGACCCAGTACTTC. The J gene is TRBJ2-5, the V gene TRBV6-2 or TRBV6-3; unclear D gene. The CDR3 spans 13 residues. Trimming cost V 8 bases and J 3 bases, with 13 bases left between them. Germline lookup yields CDR1 MNHEY and CDR2 SVGEGT.

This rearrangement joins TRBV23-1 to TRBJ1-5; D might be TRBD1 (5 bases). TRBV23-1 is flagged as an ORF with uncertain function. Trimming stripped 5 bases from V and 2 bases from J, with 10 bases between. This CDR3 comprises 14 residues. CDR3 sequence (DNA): TGCGCCAGCAGTAAGGGGACCCGCAATCAGCCCCAGCATTTT. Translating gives CASSKGTRNQPQHF.

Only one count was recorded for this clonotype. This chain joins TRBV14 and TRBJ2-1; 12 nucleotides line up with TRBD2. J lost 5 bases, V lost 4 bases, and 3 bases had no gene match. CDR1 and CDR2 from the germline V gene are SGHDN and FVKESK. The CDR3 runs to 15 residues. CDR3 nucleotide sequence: TGTGCCAGCAGCCCCAGACTAGCGGGAGACAATGAGCAGTTCTTC. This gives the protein CASSPRLAGDNEQFF.

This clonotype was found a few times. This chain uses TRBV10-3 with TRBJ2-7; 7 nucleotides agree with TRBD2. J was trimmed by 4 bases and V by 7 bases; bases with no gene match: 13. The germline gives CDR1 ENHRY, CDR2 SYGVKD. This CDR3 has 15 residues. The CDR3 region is CAIMGSGGLGYEQYF. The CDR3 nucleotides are TGTGCCATCATGGGTTCGGGGGGACTTGGATACGAGCAGTACTTC.

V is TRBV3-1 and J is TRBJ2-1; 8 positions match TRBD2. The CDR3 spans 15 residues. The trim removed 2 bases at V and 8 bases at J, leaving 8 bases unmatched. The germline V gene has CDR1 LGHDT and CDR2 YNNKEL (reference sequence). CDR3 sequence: CASSQTRFGGDEQFF. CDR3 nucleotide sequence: TGTGCCAGCAGCCAAACTAGATTCGGGGGGGATGAGCAGTTCTTC.

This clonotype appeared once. The CDR3 nucleotides read TGCAGCGTTGTTGAGGGGCCGGCTTTCTTT. This codes for CSVVEGPAFF. The gene calls are TRBV29-1 and TRBJ1-1, with a possible D match to TRBD1 (5 bases). V was cut by 4 bases and J by 11 bases, with 11 bases left in between. The V gene's germline CDR1 is SQVTM and CDR2 ANQGSEA. The CDR3 is 10 residues long. The complete variable domain, with remaining parts taken from reference TRBV29-1 and TRBJ1-1, reads SAVISQKPSRDICQRGTSLTIQCQVDSQVTMMFWYRQQPGQSLTLIATANQGSEATYESGFVIDKFPISRPNLTFSTLTVSNMSPEDSSIYLCSVVEGPAFFGQGTRLTVV.

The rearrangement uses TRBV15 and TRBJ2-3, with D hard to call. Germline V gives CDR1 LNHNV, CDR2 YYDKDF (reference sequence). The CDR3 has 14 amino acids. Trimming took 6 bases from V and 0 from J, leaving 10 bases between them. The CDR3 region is CATRKHDSTDTQYF. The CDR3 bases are TGTGCCACCAGGAAGCACGACAGCACAGATACGCAGTATTTT. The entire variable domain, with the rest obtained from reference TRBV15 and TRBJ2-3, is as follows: DAMVIQNPRYQVTQFGKPVTLSCSQTLNHNVMYWYQQKSSQAPKLLFHYYDKDFNNEADTPDNFQSRRPNTSFCFLDIRSPGLGDTAMYLCATRKHDSTDTQYFGPGTRLTVL.

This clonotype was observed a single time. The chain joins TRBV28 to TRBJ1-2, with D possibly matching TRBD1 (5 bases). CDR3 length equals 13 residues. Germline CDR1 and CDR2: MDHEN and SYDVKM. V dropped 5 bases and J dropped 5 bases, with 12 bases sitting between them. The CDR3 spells CASSLQELYGYTF. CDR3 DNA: TGTGCCAGCAGTCTACAGGAGTTATATGGCTACACCTTC.

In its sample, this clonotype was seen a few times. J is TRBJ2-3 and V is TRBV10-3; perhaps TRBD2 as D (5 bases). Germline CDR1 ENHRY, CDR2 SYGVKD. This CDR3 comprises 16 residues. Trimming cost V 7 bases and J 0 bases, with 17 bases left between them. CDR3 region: CAITGRAEFSTDTQYF. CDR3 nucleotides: TGTGCCATCACGGGGAGAGCGGAGTTTAGCACAGATACGCAGTATTTT.